These 29 T cell receptor beta chains were all obtained from the same sample, sequenced in a study of control samples from healthy donors and cancer patients. Some clones are missing from TCRdb's copy, which holds only in-frame ones; the method was immunoSEQ multiplex PCR. The data contain 90,000 to 150,000 clones, about 91% of them singletons. Sequences were obtained from blood. The receptors here all came from a man in his forties or fifties in good health.

This clone was seen once. The CDR3 nucleotides are TGCAGTGCTAGAGAGGGATTCGAGCAGTACTTC. It encodes CSAREGFEQYF. The chain combines TRBV20-1 with TRBJ2-7; D gene unclear. The germline gives CDR1 DFQATT, CDR2 SNEGSKA (reference sequence). V lost 0 bases to trimming and J lost 6 bases, with 6 bases between them. The length of the CDR3 is 11 residues.

The CDR3 DNA is TGTGCCAGCAGCCAAGGATCGGGACTAGCGGGGGGAGTTTACTCCTACGAGCAGTACTTC. Its protein product is CASSQGSGLAGGVYSYEQYF. The chain has TRBV3-1 (or the pseudogene TRBV3-2) and TRBJ2-7; 15 nucleotides match TRBD2. CDR3 length equals 20 residues. Looked up from germline, CDR1 is LGHDT and CDR2 is YNNKEL (reference sequence). After removal of 1 base from V and 0 bases from J, the junction contained 10 bases not matched to a gene.

CDR3 region: CASRADTGSGNTIYF. The CDR3 DNA is TGCGCCAGCAGAGCGGACACGGGCTCTGGAAACACCATATATTTT. The chain recombines TRBV5-1 with TRBJ1-3; possibly TRBD1 for D (5 bases). The V end was cut by 5 bases, the J end by 0 bases, with 12 bases between. The CDR3 runs to 15 residues. Germline CDR1 is SGHRS and CDR2 is YFSETQ.

This clone was picked up one time. The chain is built from TRBV6-1 and TRBJ1-5, with no clear D. CDR3 length: 13 amino acids. The V gene's germline CDR1 is MNHNS and CDR2 SASEGT. V lost 1 base and J 7 bases, leaving 8 bases between the germline ends. CDR3 region: CASSEGPLQPQHF. In DNA, the CDR3 is TGTGCCAGCAGTGAAGGTCCGTTACAGCCCCAGCATTTT.

The chain links TRBV6-6 to TRBJ2-2, with unresolved D. V gave up 4 bases and J gave up 3 bases, with 9 bases separating them. Germline loops: CDR1 MNHNY, CDR2 SVGAGI (reference sequence). The CDR3 contains 14 residues. For the CDR3, the DNA is TGTGCCAGCAGTTTGGCAGGTTACACCGGGGAGCTGTTTTTT. Residues: CASSLAGYTGELFF.

The CDR3 sequence: CASSYLFVNLQPQHF. CDR3 nucleotide sequence: TGTGCCAGCAGTTATTTGTTTGTCAATTTGCAGCCCCAGCATTTT. V is TRBV6-2 or TRBV6-3 and J is TRBJ1-5; no clear D gene. CDR1 and CDR2 from the germline V gene are MNHEY and SVGEGT. This CDR3 has 15 residues. The V and J ends lost 3 bases and 7 bases respectively, with 16 bases between them.

The rearrangement joins TRBV5-6 to TRBJ2-5, with a weak D call TRBD1 (5 bases). This CDR3 is 13 amino acids long. The germline V gene has CDR1 SGHDT and CDR2 YYEEEE. V lost 3 bases to trimming and J lost 7 bases, with 13 bases between them. The CDR3 sequence: CASSSVGPLTQYF. The CDR3 nucleotides are TGTGCCAGCAGCTCGGTGGGGCCGCTGACCCAGTACTTC. The complete variable domain, with remaining parts taken from reference TRBV5-6 and TRBJ2-5, reads DAGVTQSPTHLIKTRGQQVTLRCSPKSGHDTVSWYQQALGQGPQFIFQYYEEEERQRGNFPDRFSGHQFPNYSSELNVNALLLGDSALYLCASSSVGPLTQYFGPGTRLLVL.

The V and J genes are TRBV5-1 and TRBJ2-5; unclear D gene. The V gene lost 1 base and the J gene lost 5 bases, with 9 bases spanning the gap. The CDR3 covers 13 residues. Germline loops: CDR1 SGHRS, CDR2 YFSETQ. CDR3 sequence (DNA): TGCGCCAGCAGCTTGCTGATGGGGGAGACCCAGTACTTC. Its protein product is CASSLLMGETQYF.

The J gene is TRBJ1-6, the V gene TRBV5-1; TRBD1 matches 8 bases. The length of the CDR3 is 16 residues. Germline lookup yields CDR1 SGHRS and CDR2 YFSETQ. Trimming removed 7 bases from V and 9 bases from J; junction bases left unmatched: 15. CDR3 region: CASGETGGISGSPLHF. The CDR3 region has the DNA TGCGCCAGCGGGGAAACAGGGGGAATTAGTGGTTCACCCCTCCACTTT.

This chain joins TRBV30 and TRBJ1-6, with unresolved D. Germline V CDR1 and CDR2: GTSNPN, SVGIG (reference sequence). The CDR3 sequence is 13 residues long. The germline V and J ends were trimmed by 0 bases and 5 bases, with 5 bases remaining between them. CDR3 protein: CAWSVGDNSPLHF. CDR3 coding DNA: TGTGCCTGGAGTGTAGGAGATAATTCACCCCTCCACTTT.

The chain is built from TRBV4-2 and TRBJ1-2; weak D call: TRBD1 (5 bases). The V and J ends lost 0 bases and 0 bases respectively, with 11 bases between them. The CDR3 loop spans 16 amino acids. Looked up from germline, CDR1 is LGHNA and CDR2 is YNFKEQ. CDR3 sequence (DNA): TGTGCCAGCAGCCAAGATAAGAGACAGTCTAACTATGGCTACACCTTC. It specifies CASSQDKRQSNYGYTF.

On this clone: Other DNA sequences in this sample translate to the same CDR3. The rearrangement uses TRBV7-9 and TRBJ1-3, with TRBD1 as a possible D gene (5 bases). The V and J ends lost 3 bases and 1 base respectively, with 7 bases between them. Per germline, CDR1 SEHNR and CDR2 FQNEAQ (reference sequence). The CDR3 totals 14 residues. As DNA, the CDR3 is TGTGCCAGCAGCTTCCAGGGTTCTGGAAACACCATATATTTT. This gives the protein CASSFQGSGNTIYF.

The CDR3 DNA reads as TGTGCCAGCAGCTTCCAGGTTCCCCCCTACGAGCAGTACTTC. Its protein is CASSFQVPPYEQYF. This chain connects TRBV5-6 to TRBJ2-7; no firm D call. CDR1 is SGHDT, CDR2 YYEEEE, per germline. The germline V and J ends were trimmed by 2 bases and 2 bases, with 11 bases remaining between them. The CDR3 covers 14 residues.

This clone was seen only once. V is TRBV7-9 and J is TRBJ1-1, with D unclear. Trimming pared 3 bases from V and 0 bases from J, leaving 8 bases between. This CDR3 region has 14 residues. Germline CDR1 and CDR2: SEHNR and FQNEAQ (reference sequence). The CDR3 loop is CASSFDTMNTEAFF. In nucleotides, the CDR3 is TGTGCCAGCAGCTTTGACACTATGAACACTGAAGCTTTCTTT.

This CDR3 reads CATSDPKKGGGKQYF. The DNA for the CDR3 is TGTGCCACCAGTGACCCGAAGAAGGGCGGGGGGAAGCAGTACTTC. The chain employs TRBV24-1 and TRBJ2-7; 8 bases map to TRBD2. V shed 4 bases, J shed 8 bases, and the junction held 12 bases outside the gene matches. Germline assignment: CDR1 KGHDR and CDR2 SFDVKD. The CDR3 is 15 amino acids.

This clone was counted between two and nine times. This rearrangement joins TRBV12-5 to TRBJ2-3, with 10 bases identical to TRBD1. J lost 0 bases, V lost 5 bases, and 11 bases had no gene match. The germline V gene encodes CDR1 LGHNT and CDR2 FRNRAP. The CDR3 loop spans 18 amino acids. CDR3 nucleotides: TGTGCTAGTGGTCCCCGGGACAGGGGCAAATCTAGCACAGATACGCAGTATTTT. It is translated as CASGPRDRGKSSTDTQYF. Supplemented by reference TRBV12-5 and TRBJ2-3, the full variable domain reads DARVTQTPRHKVTEMGQEVTMRCQPILGHNTVFWYRQTMMQGLELLAYFRNRAPLDDSGMPKDRFSAEMPDATLATLKIQPSEPRDSAVYFCASGPRDRGKSSTDTQYFGPGTRLTVL.

V usage is TRBV6-2 or TRBV6-3 and J usage is TRBJ1-5; D is uncertain. Trimming cost V 5 bases and J 7 bases, with 21 bases left between them. Germline CDR1 reads MNHEY; CDR2 reads SVGEGT. The CDR3 loop spans 16 amino acids. The chain's CDR3 is CASSRFSTRTIQPQHF. CDR3 sequence (DNA): TGTGCCAGCAGTCGCTTTTCGACACGAACAATCCAGCCCCAGCATTTT.

This chain uses TRBV6-1 with TRBJ1-5; weak D call: TRBD1 (5 bases). Germline assignment: CDR1 MNHNS and CDR2 SASEGT. This CDR3 has 17 residues. V was shortened by 1 base and J by 0 bases, with 13 bases between the two germline ends. Here the CDR3 reads CASSEVTGTFSNQPQHF. In nucleotides, the CDR3 is TGTGCCAGCAGTGAAGTTACCGGGACCTTTAGCAATCAGCCCCAGCATTTT.

The chain uses TRBV9 and TRBJ2-1; 7 bases fit TRBD1. The CDR3 has 14 amino acids. CDR1 is SGDLS, CDR2 YYNGEE, per germline. Trimming took 3 bases from V and 5 from J; bases not matched to a gene: 5. As DNA, the CDR3 is TGTGCCAGCAGCGGGACGACAGGGAACAATGAGCAGTTCTTC. Translating gives CASSGTTGNNEQFF.

This clone was counted between two and nine times. Germline and junction disagree at one end, which may indicate a read error. CDR3 amino acids: CSVGEDSPENF. The DNA for the CDR3 is TGCAGCGTTGGTGAGGACAGTCCCGAGAATTTT. The chain recombines TRBV29-1 with TRBJ1-5, with D perhaps TRBD1 (6 bases). Germline V CDR1 and CDR2: SQVTM, ANQGSEA. The CDR3 covers 11 residues.

The chain employs TRBV25-1 and TRBJ2-7, with D hard to call. Germline CDR1 MGHDK, CDR2 SYGVNS. The V and J ends lost 6 bases and 3 bases respectively, with 12 bases between them. This CDR3 is 13 amino acids long. The CDR3 nucleotides read TGTGCCAGCAGCAACCCGGGCGGCTACGAGCAGTACTTC. Amino acids: CASSNPGGYEQYF.

The CDR3 DNA reads TGTGCCAGCAGCTTAGGGCATACATCGTATGAGCAGTTCTTC. This gives the protein CASSLGHTSYEQFF. The rearrangement uses TRBV7-2 and TRBJ2-1; D uncertain. Germline CDR1 is SGHTA and CDR2 is FQGNSA. V was trimmed by 1 base and J by 8 bases, leaving 12 bases between them. This CDR3 contains 14 residues.

The chain couples TRBV4-1 to TRBJ2-7, with D perhaps TRBD1 (5 bases). This CDR3 has 13 amino acids. V lost 0 bases and J lost 5, with 8 bases in between. CDR1 and CDR2 from the germline V gene are MGHRA and YSYEKL. The CDR3 region is CASSQEEGDEQYF. In DNA form, the CDR3 reads TGCGCCAGCAGCCAAGAGGAAGGGGACGAGCAGTACTTC.

Notes on this clone: This sample includes further DNA sequences coding for the same CDR3. The chain links TRBV5-1 to TRBJ2-3; D is perhaps TRBD1 (7 bases). The CDR3 has 15 residues. Between the trimmed V and J ends, which lost 0 bases and 3 bases, there was a span of 11 bases. Germline V gene lookup returns CDR1 SGHRS and CDR2 YFSETQ. This chain's CDR3 is CASSLGQGGTDTQYF. The CDR3 DNA follows: TGCGCCAGCAGCTTGGGGCAGGGGGGAACAGATACGCAGTATTTT.

This rearrangement joins TRBV27 to TRBJ1-5; TRBD1 aligns across 7 bases. This CDR3 is 13 amino acids long. Germline assignment: CDR1 MNHEY and CDR2 SMNVEV (reference sequence). The V and J ends lost 9 bases and 6 bases, in that order; junction bases with no gene match: 8. The CDR3 loop is CASSDRNRQPQHF. The CDR3 bases are TGTGCCAGTTCGGACAGGAACCGTCAGCCCCAGCATTTT.

The chain employs TRBV27 and TRBJ1-3; D remains unclear. The CDR3 length is 15 residues. Germline loops: CDR1 MNHEY, CDR2 SMNVEV (reference sequence). Between the trimmed V and J ends, which lost 4 bases and 0 bases, there was a span of 10 bases. CDR3 in DNA: TGTGCCAGCAGTTCCGTGCGAAGCTCTGGAAACACCATATATTTT. Its protein product is CASSSVRSSGNTIYF.

Only one count was recorded for this clone. In nucleotides, the CDR3 is TGCGCCAGCAGCCAGGGACAGGGCACAGATACGCAGTATTTT. Translated, it gives CASSQGQGTDTQYF. J is TRBJ2-3 and V is TRBV5-1, with 8 nucleotides matching TRBD1. This CDR3 spans 14 amino acids. V lost 4 bases to trimming and J lost 1 base; unmatched junction nucleotides: 2. Per the germline V gene, CDR1 is SGHRS and CDR2 is YFSETQ.

The rearrangement uses TRBV2 and TRBJ2-5; 8 nucleotides agree with TRBD2. V lost 0 bases and J lost 0; bases outside the gene matches: 6. This CDR3 contains 17 residues. From germline, CDR1 is SNHLY and CDR2 FYNNEI. The CDR3 DNA follows: TGTGCCAGCAGTGAAGCGCCGGGGGGGGCCTACCAAGAGACCCAGTACTTC. Its translation: CASSEAPGGAYQETQYF. The full variable domain, rest sourced from reference TRBV2 and TRBJ2-5, is EPEVTQTPSHQVTQMGQEVILRCVPISNHLYFYWYRQILGQKVEFLVSFYNNEISEKSEIFDDQFSVERPDGSNFTLKIRSTKLEDSAMYFCASSEAPGGAYQETQYFGPGTRLLVL.

V usage is TRBV19 and J usage is TRBJ1-1; 8 positions agree with TRBD1. The CDR3 has 14 amino acids. Germline V gene sequence: CDR1 LNHDA, CDR2 SQIVND (reference sequence). The ends lost 9 bases at V and 7 bases at J; junction bases unmatched: 13. The CDR3 sequence: CASATQGAFGEAFF. CDR3 nucleotides: TGTGCCAGCGCGACTCAGGGGGCATTCGGTGAAGCTTTCTTT.